This TCR beta chain was captured by sequencing in a study of identifying expanded T cells in peripheral blood. Germline values: CDR1 MDHEN, CDR2 SYDVKM. With 9 bases removed from V and 2 bases from J, the gap between germline ends came to 20 bases. There are 16 residues in the CDR3. Healthy donors had no documented immune events, such as infections, while sampled. Using immunoSEQ multiplex PCR, the repertoire was profiled, and TCRdb retains in-frame clones only, with some absent. The sample has some 100,000 clones, about 87% seen once. This clonotype originated in a person aged 18 to 70 in good health. Sequencing used blood. This chain joins TRBV28 and TRBJ1-3; possible D gene TRBD1, 5 bases. CDR3 residues: CASDPAGPGAGNTIYF. The CDR3, as DNA: TGTGCCAGTGACCCAGCGGGACCCGGAGCTGGAAACACCATATATTTT.